This TCR beta chain was sequenced in a study of OX40 agonist ivuxolimab in advanced cancers. Turning to the study itself: Eligibility rules accepted prior anti-PD-1, anti-PD-L1 or anti-CTLA-4 therapy, and around 38% had some. The study's findings and limits: Individuals who were partial responders at 0.1-3.0 mg/kg had clonal expansion that ranked among the lowest.

As to this clone: The target antigen is unknown.

The assay was immunoSEQ multiplex PCR, and TCRdb's table has in-frame clones only and misses some. The sample records 75,000 to 95,000 clones, about 87% being singletons. Germline CDR1 is SGHVS and CDR2 is FQNEAQ. The CDR3 spans 15 residues. V lost 1 base and J 4 bases, leaving 13 bases between the germline ends. This sequence joins TRBV7-8 and TRBJ1-1; tentative D call: TRBD1 (5 bases). This sequence was found in an adult with an advanced solid tumor such as melanoma, head and neck, liver or kidney cancer. The material was CD4+ or CD8+ T cells sorted from blood, obtained in a trial of the OX40 agonist ivuxolimab. The DNA of the CDR3 is TGTGCCAGCAGCTTAGGCAGGGTGATGGGCACTGAAGCTTTCTTT. It specifies CASSLGRVMGTEAFF.